This T cell receptor beta chain appears in the sequencing data of a study of cytotoxic CD8 clonotypes in ibrutinib-treated CLL. Study summary: Of the patients, roughly 10 were relapsed/refractory, some 15 treatment-naive and approximately 18 IGHV unmutated. Sample averages reached 255,043 productive templates and over 85,000 productive rearrangements. Overall study results and limits: Clonality increased at ibrutinib response, then returned toward baseline at progression. Public clonotypes, rarely seen, contracted or held steady on treatment.

Data came from immunoSEQ multiplex PCR; TCRdb stores just in-frame clones and leaves some out. The data show hundreds of thousands of clones, roughly 79% seen once. Germline V CDR1 and CDR2: MGHRA, YSYEKL. V lost 1 base and J lost 7, with 8 bases in between. This CDR3 spans 14 amino acids. Concerning this clone itself: Antigen specificity is unknown.

The source material was PBMCs, sampled after 12 months of ibrutinib treatment. The clonotype comes from a human donor with chronic lymphocytic leukemia. This chain joins TRBV4-1 and TRBJ1-6; D gene uncertain. In DNA, the CDR3 is TGCGCCAGCAGCCAAGTGGGGTCCAATTCACCCCTCCACTTT. Residues: CASSQVGSNSPLHF.